One TCR beta chain is described in this entry. As yet, its antigen is unknown. This CDR3 comprises 15 residues. From germline, CDR1 is LNHNV and CDR2 YYDKDF (reference sequence). The trim removed 8 bases at V and 6 bases at J, leaving 7 bases unmatched. This record belongs to a study of Graves' ophthalmopathy and Graves' hyperthyroidism. Serum thyroxine and TRAb, along with clinical symptoms, thyroid ultrasound and orbital computed tomography, were what diagnosis relied on. Study-wide findings and caveats: Blood contained most expanded thyroid clonotypes exceeding 0.001 frequency. Researchers report that a 13-signature model separated ophthalmopathy from stable hyperthyroidism, posting almost 90% sensitivity and roughly 81% specificity. Sensitivity of approximately 66% and specificity of under 85% were achieved by the model that predicted ophthalmopathy progression.

Beta-chain TCR CDR3 regions were amplified from RNA transcripts. In the first round, RT-PCR was carried out with HTBI primers, and a multiplex PCR formed the second round. TCRdb itself ran the multiplex PCR reads through MiXCR, one entry per CDR3 protein. The top ten clones hold around 10% of a sample with 1 million to 1.3 million distinct CDR3 sequences, about two fifths of them seen once. The receptor was derived from an adult man with Graves' hyperthyroidism. Sequencing was performed on peripheral blood or thyroid tissue (not recorded which). The chain carries TRBV15 and TRBJ1-6; 10 nucleotides line up with TRBD1. Here the CDR3 DNA reads TGTGCCACCGAGAGAGACAGGGGGCTTAATTCACCCCTCCACTTT. Amino acid sequence: CATERDRGLNSPLHF.